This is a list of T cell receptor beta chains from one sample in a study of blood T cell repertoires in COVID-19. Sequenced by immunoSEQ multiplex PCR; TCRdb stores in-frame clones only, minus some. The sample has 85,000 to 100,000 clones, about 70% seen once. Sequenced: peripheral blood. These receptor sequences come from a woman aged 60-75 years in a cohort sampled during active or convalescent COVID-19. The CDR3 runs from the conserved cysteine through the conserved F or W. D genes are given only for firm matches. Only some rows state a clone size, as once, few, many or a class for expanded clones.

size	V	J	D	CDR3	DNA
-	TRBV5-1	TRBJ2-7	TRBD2	CASRPVFSGGVYEQYF	TGCGCCAGCAGGCCTGTCTTTAGCGGGGGGGTCTACGAGCAGTACTTC
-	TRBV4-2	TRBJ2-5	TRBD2	CASSHSGKEETQYF	TGTGCCAGCAGCCATAGCGGGAAGGAAGAGACCCAGTACTTC
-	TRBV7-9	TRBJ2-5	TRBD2	CASSLLNMGGQETQYF	TGTGCCAGCAGCTTACTGAATATGGGGGGGCAAGAGACCCAGTACTTC
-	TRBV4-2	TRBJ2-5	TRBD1	CASSQGTRTGGYQETQYF	TGTGCCAGCAGCCAAGGGACCAGGACAGGGGGCTATCAAGAGACCCAGTACTTC
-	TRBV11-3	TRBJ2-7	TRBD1	CASSLDGQGREQYF	TGTGCCAGCAGCTTAGACGGACAGGGGCGCGAGCAGTACTTC
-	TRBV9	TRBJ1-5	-	CASSVGGNSNQPQHF	TGTGCCAGCAGCGTCGGAGGGAATAGCAATCAGCCCCAGCATTTT
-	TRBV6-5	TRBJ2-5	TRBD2	CASSYSGGVTETQYF	TGTGCCAGCAGTTACTCGGGGGGGGTTACGGAGACCCAGTACTTC
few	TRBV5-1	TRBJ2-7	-	CASSLGQALGYEQYF	TGCGCCAGCAGCTTGGGACAGGCCCTCGGCTACGAGCAGTACTTC
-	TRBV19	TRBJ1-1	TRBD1	CATRDSRPTEAFF	TGTGCCACCAGGGACAGCCGCCCCACTGAAGCTTTCTTT
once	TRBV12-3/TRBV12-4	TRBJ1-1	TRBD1	CASTHDRGREAFF	TGTGCCAGCACCCATGACAGGGGGCGGGAAGCTTTCTTT
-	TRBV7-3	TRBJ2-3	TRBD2	CASSPGLAGDTQYF	TGTGCCAGCAGCCCCGGACTAGCGGGAGATACGCAGTATTTT
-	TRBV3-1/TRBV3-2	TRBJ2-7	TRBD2	CASSGAGDEQYF	TGTGCCAGCAGCGGAGCGGGGGACGAGCAGTACTTC
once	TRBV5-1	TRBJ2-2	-	CASSPLDPGRGELFF	TGCGCCAGCAGCCCCCTGGATCCAGGGCGCGGGGAGCTGTTTTTT
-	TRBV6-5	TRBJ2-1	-	CVGGSSYNEQFF	TGTGTAGGAGGGAGCTCCTACAATGAGCAGTTCTTC
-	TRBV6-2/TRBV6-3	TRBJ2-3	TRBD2	CASSYSGGAGGPDTDTQYF	TGTGCCAGCAGTTACTCGGGCGGGGCGGGGGGGCCGGACACAGATACGCAGTATTTT
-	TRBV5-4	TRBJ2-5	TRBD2	CASSPTSGGDVQETQYF	TGTGCCAGCAGCCCGACTAGCGGGGGGGATGTCCAAGAGACCCAGTACTTC
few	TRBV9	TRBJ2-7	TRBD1	CASSVAGTGAPYEQYF	TGTGCCAGCAGCGTAGCTGGGACAGGGGCCCCCTACGAGCAGTACTTC
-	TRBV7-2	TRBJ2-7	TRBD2	CASSLVPSGGAVEQYF	TGTGCCAGCAGCTTAGTACCTAGCGGGGGGGCCGTCGAGCAGTACTTC
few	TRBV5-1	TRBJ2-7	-	CASSLTGEAYEQYF	TGCGCCAGCAGCTTGACGGGGGAGGCCTACGAGCAGTACTTC
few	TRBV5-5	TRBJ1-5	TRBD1	CASSYLTGVNQPQHF	TGTGCCAGCAGCTACCTGACAGGGGTCAATCAGCCCCAGCATTTT
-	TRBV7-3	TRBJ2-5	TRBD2	CASSPGTSSSPIETQYF	TGTGCCAGCAGCCCAGGGACTAGCTCTAGTCCGATTGAGACCCAGTACTTC
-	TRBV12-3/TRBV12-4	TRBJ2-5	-	CASSFNSQETQYF	TGTGCCAGCAGTTTTAATAGTCAAGAGACCCAGTACTTC
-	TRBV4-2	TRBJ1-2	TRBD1	CASSQEWTGNYGYTF	TGTGCCAGCAGCCAAGAGTGGACAGGGAACTATGGCTACACCTTC
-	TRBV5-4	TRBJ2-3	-	CASRRGTDTQYF	TGTGCCAGCAGACGGGGGACAGATACGCAGTATTTT